This paragraph covers one T cell receptor beta chain sequence. Antigen unknown. Time point: 4-8 weeks after completion of therapy. This sample stems from a study of T cell therapy after organ transplantation. Study results and limitations: In nonresponders, large pretherapy expansions changed minimally after therapy.

The ends lost 2 bases at V and 6 bases at J; junction bases unmatched: 1. Germline-derived CDR1 and CDR2 are MNHEY and SMNVEV (reference sequence). CDR3 length: 13 residues. Sequencing was performed with immunoSEQ multiplex PCR; in TCRdb, only in-frame clones are kept and a portion is missing. The sample comprises 3,500 or so clones, approximately 70% of which are singletons, and approximately 40% rests with the top ten. The specimen was CD8+ T cells from blood, collected after autologous CMV-specific T cell therapy. The receptor's source is a human patient who had received a solid organ transplant and had CMV disease. A share of the T cells may be of graft donor origin. This chain connects TRBV27 to TRBJ2-1, with TRBD1 matching 7 bases. Written as DNA, the CDR3 is TGTGCCAGCAGTTTACAGGGGGTCAATGAGCAGTTCTTC. It specifies CASSLQGVNEQFF.